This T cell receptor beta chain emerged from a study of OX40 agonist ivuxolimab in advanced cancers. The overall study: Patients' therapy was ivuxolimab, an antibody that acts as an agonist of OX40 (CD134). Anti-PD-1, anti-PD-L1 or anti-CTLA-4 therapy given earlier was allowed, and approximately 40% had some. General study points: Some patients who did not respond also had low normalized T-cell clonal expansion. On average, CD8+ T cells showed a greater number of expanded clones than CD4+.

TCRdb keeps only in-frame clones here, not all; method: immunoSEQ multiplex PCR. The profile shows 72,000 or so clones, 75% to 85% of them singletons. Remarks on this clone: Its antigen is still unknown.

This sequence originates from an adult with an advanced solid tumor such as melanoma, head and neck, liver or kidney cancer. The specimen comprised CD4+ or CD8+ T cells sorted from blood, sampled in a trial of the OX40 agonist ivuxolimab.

This CDR3 reads CASSQDVGRDRFTTDTQYF. The CDR3 nucleotides read TGCGCCAGCAGCCAAGATGTAGGTCGGGACAGGTTCACCACAGATACGCAGTATTTT. V gene TRBV4-3 combines with J gene TRBJ2-3; 8 bases are shared with TRBD1. The V gene end was trimmed by 0 bases and the J gene end by 2 bases; junction bases not matched to a gene: 13. The CDR3 consists of 19 residues. The V gene's germline CDR1 is LGHNA and CDR2 YSLEER.